This T cell receptor (beta chain) comes out of a study of blood T cells in healthy people across ages. Notes on the study in general: Researchers judged that diversity estimates from one million T cells fell short of true values.

Combining a sample-barcoded 5' primer with a J-beta primer mix, a second PCR ran for 7 to 11 cycles. All samples yielded 2.5 million or more CDR3-containing paired-end reads. One entry per CDR3 protein results from TCRdb running MiXCR on the 5' RACE reads. The sample has roughly 1.6 million distinct CDR3 sequences, around 36% seen once. This CDR3 comprises 14 residues. Trimming cost V 4 bases and J 1 base, with 12 bases left between them. CDR1 SGHRS and CDR2 YFSETQ come from the germline V gene. In the case of this clonotype: Antigen: not known.

J is TRBJ2-7 and V is TRBV5-1, with D possibly TRBD1 on 5 matching bases. The receptor was isolated from a woman between 25 and 40 years old in good health. Sequencing used blood. Here the CDR3 reads CASSQTPGSYEQYF. The CDR3 bases are TGCGCCAGCAGCCAAACCCCAGGGTCCTACGAGCAGTACTTC.